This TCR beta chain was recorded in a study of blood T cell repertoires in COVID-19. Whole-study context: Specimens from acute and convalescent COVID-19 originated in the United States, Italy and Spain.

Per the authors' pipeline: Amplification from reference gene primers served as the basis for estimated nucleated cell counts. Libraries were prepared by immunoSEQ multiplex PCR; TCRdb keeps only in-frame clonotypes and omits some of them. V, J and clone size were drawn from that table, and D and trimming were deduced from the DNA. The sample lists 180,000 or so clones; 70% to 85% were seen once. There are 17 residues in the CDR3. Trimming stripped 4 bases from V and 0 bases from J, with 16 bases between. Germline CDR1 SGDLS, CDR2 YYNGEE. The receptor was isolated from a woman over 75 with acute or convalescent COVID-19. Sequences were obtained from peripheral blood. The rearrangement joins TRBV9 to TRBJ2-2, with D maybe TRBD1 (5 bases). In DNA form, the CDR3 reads TGTGCCAGCAGCTCTAGGGGTGGACCGACGAACACCGGGGAGCTGTTTTTT. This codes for CASSSRGGPTNTGELFF.